The 16 T cell receptor beta chains in this list originate from one sample, sequenced in a study of T-cell memory formation after mild COVID-19. MiXCR, run by TCRdb on the 5' RACE reads, gives a single entry per CDR3 protein. This sample carries about 88,000 distinct CDR3 sequences, around a quarter of them seen once, and the ten largest clones take under 50%. Sequenced sample: PBMCs or a T cell subset sorted from them (not recorded which). These receptors were taken from a man younger than 35 who had mild COVID-19 (a few samples of this study predate the infection). Cell type and time point are not known.

The sample holds many counts of this clonotype. The chain joins TRBV13 to TRBJ2-3; perhaps TRBD2 as D (5 bases). Between the trimmed V and J ends, which lost 5 bases and 2 bases, there was a span of 17 bases. The CDR3 has 16 amino acids. Germline V gene lookup returns CDR1 PRHDT and CDR2 FYEKMQ (reference sequence). For the CDR3, the DNA is TGTGCCAGCAGCCCCCTCCGGGAAACCACCACAGATACGCAGTATTTT. It encodes CASSPLRETTTDTQYF. The full variable domain, rest sourced from reference TRBV13 and TRBJ2-3, is AAGVIQSPRHLIKEKRETATLKCYPIPRHDTVYWYQQGPGQDPQFLISFYEKMQSDKGSIPDRFSAQQFSDYHSELNMSSLELGDSALYFCASSPLRETTTDTQYFGPGTRLTVL.

This clonotype occurred a few times. This chain joins TRBV12-3 or TRBV12-4 and TRBJ1-6; D is possibly TRBD1 (5 bases). This CDR3 region has 18 residues. V lost 5 bases to trimming and J lost 0 bases, with 17 bases between them. CDR3 region: CASSPTWGGSSYNSPLHF. The DNA for the CDR3 is TGTGCCAGCAGTCCAACTTGGGGGGGGAGCTCCTATAATTCACCCCTCCACTTT.

V and J are TRBV20-1 and TRBJ2-1; tentative D call: TRBD1 (6 bases). Germline CDR1 and CDR2: DFQATT and SNEGSKA (reference sequence). V was shortened by 0 bases and J by 5 bases, with 14 bases between the two germline ends. The CDR3 contains 15 residues. CDR3 coding DNA: TGCAGTGCTAGAGATACGGGACACGGCCACAATGAGCAGTTCTTC. This sequence encodes CSARDTGHGHNEQFF.

This clonotype was seen a few times. The V call is TRBV7-6, the J call TRBJ2-2; D tentatively fits TRBD1 or TRBD2 (5 bases each). V was trimmed by 5 bases and J by 6 bases, leaving 13 bases between them. Per the germline V gene, CDR1 is SGHVS and CDR2 is FNYEAQ. The CDR3 sequence is 14 residues long. The CDR3 coding sequence is TGTGCCAGCAGCCCATGGGACCAAGCCGGGGAGCTGTTTTTT. This gives the protein CASSPWDQAGELFF.

The genes are TRBV20-1 and TRBJ2-7; 11 bases agree with TRBD2. Trimming removed 4 bases from V and 1 base from J; junction bases left unmatched: 12. Germline values: CDR1 DFQATT, CDR2 SNEGSKA (reference sequence). The CDR3 totals 17 residues. CDR3 sequence: CSAISLTSGTTSYEQYF. CDR3 DNA sequence: TGCAGTGCTATCTCTCTGACTAGCGGGACCACTTCCTACGAGCAGTACTTC.

This clonotype was observed many times. The V gene is TRBV3-1, the J gene TRBJ2-3; D uncertain. Trimming cost V 4 bases and J 7 bases, with 12 bases left between them. The CDR3 runs to 13 residues. Germline V lookup: CDR1 LGHDT, CDR2 YNNKEL (reference sequence). The CDR3 sequence: CASSPFSGYTQYF. The CDR3 nucleotides read TGTGCCAGCAGCCCCTTCTCTGGGTATACGCAGTATTTT.

In its sample, this clonotype was seen a few times. The J gene is TRBJ1-2, the V gene TRBV5-4; D not certain. From germline, CDR1 is SGHNT and CDR2 YYREEE (reference sequence). Trimming left V 4 bases short and J 4 bases short, with 14 bases between. This CDR3 comprises 14 residues. The CDR3 here is CASSTEGIVYGYTF. The CDR3 DNA follows: TGTGCCAGCAGCACGGAAGGGATCGTCTATGGCTACACCTTC.

The chain uses TRBV7-6 and TRBJ2-1; 10 positions match TRBD2. This CDR3 is built from 13 residues. With V trimmed by 5 bases and J by 8 bases, 3 bases remained unmatched. CDR1 is SGHVS and CDR2 is FNYEAQ in the germline V gene. As DNA, the CDR3 is TGTGCCAGCAGCGCAGCGGGGGGGTATGAGCAGTTCTTC. Translating it yields CASSAAGGYEQFF.

The rearrangement joins TRBV20-1 to TRBJ2-3, with TRBD2 matching 9 bases. The J segment lost 3 bases and the V segment lost 0 bases, leaving 4 bases of the junction unmatched. CDR3 length: 15 residues. Per germline, CDR1 DFQATT and CDR2 SNEGSKA (reference sequence). Here the CDR3 DNA reads TGCAGTGCTAGAGATGCGGGGGGGCGTACAGATACGCAGTATTTT. It is translated as CSARDAGGRTDTQYF.

This clonotype occurred a few times. The gene calls are TRBV7-9 and TRBJ1-1, with D maybe TRBD1 (5 bases). The CDR3 has 14 amino acids. The ends were cut back, 2 bases at V and 6 bases at J, with 13 bases in the middle. Germline V lookup: CDR1 SEHNR, CDR2 FQNEAQ (reference sequence). Here the CDR3 reads CASSLMEGWPEAFF. The CDR3 region has the DNA TGTGCCAGCAGCTTAATGGAGGGGTGGCCTGAAGCTTTCTTT.

In nucleotides, the CDR3 is TGTGCCAGCCGAACAGGGGCCAATGAGCAGTTCTTC. Protein product: CASRTGANEQFF. This chain connects TRBV12-3 or TRBV12-4 to TRBJ2-1, with 7 bases aligning to TRBD1. The CDR3 extends over 12 amino acids. The V gene end was trimmed by 8 bases and the J gene end by 6 bases; junction bases not matched to a gene: 4.

This clonotype came up a few times. This chain joins TRBV7-2 and TRBJ2-5; 12 bases fit TRBD2. The CDR3 covers 15 residues. The ends lost 4 bases at V and 5 bases at J; junction bases unmatched: 5. Germline V lookup: CDR1 SGHTA, CDR2 FQGNSA. In nucleotides, the CDR3 is TGTGCCAGCAGCTCCCTAGCGGGGGGGCCGGAGACCCAGTACTTC. Its protein is CASSSLAGGPETQYF.

The chain recombines TRBV28 with TRBJ1-4; D gene ambiguous. Germline lookup yields CDR1 MDHEN and CDR2 SYDVKM. The CDR3 loop spans 12 amino acids. V lost 6 bases, J lost 4 bases, and 6 bases lay in between. The chain's CDR3 is CASRGFNEKLFF. CDR3 sequence (DNA): TGTGCCAGCAGGGGGTTTAATGAAAAACTGTTTTTT. Together with reference TRBV28 and TRBJ1-4, the CDR3 gives the full variable domain: DVKVTQSSRYLVKRTGEKVFLECVQDMDHENMFWYRQDPGLGLRLIYFSYDVKMKEKGDIPEGYSVSREKKERFSLILESASTNQTSMYLCASRGFNEKLFFGSGTQLSVL.

V is TRBV20-1 and J is TRBJ2-3; D is undetermined. The germline V gene has CDR1 DFQATT and CDR2 SNEGSKA (reference sequence). This CDR3 is 13 amino acids long. CDR3 amino acids: CRARRRGTDTQYF. DNA for the CDR3: TGCAGGGCAAGAAGAAGGGGCACAGATACGCAGTATTTT.

This clonotype has a handful of counts. This sequence joins TRBV12-3 or TRBV12-4 and TRBJ1-2; D uncertain. The germline V and J ends were trimmed by 9 bases and 4 bases, with 12 bases remaining between them. The CDR3 contains 12 residues. CDR3 DNA sequence: TGTGCCAGTTGGACCGGCGGCTATGGCTACACCTTC. Translation gives CASWTGGYGYTF.

The chain joins TRBV7-2 to TRBJ2-1, with D possibly TRBD2 on 5 matching bases. CDR3 length equals 14 residues. Germline V gives CDR1 SGHTA, CDR2 FQGNSA. Trimming stripped 1 base from V and 8 bases from J, with 12 bases between. CDR3 amino acids: CASSLDAPRDEQFF. In DNA form, the CDR3 reads TGTGCCAGCAGCTTAGATGCCCCGCGGGATGAGCAGTTCTTC.